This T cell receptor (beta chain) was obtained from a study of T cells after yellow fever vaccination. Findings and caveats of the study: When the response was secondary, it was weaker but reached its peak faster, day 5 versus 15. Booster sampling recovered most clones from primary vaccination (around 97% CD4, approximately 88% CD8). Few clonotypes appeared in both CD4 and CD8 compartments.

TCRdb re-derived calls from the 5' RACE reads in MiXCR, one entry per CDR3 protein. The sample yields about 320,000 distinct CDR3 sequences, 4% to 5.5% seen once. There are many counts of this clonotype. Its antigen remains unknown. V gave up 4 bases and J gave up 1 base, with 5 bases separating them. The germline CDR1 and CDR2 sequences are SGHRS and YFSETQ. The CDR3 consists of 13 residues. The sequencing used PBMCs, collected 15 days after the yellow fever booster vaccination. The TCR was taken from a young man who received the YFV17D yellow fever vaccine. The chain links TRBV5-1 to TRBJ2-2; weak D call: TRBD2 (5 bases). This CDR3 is CASSAGNTGELFF. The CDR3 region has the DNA TGCGCCAGCAGCGCGGGGAACACCGGGGAGCTGTTTTTT.